The 21 T cell receptor beta chains reported below all come from one sample, sequenced in a study of CD8+CD57+ T cells in acquired aplastic anemia. Profiling of TCR beta VDJ combinations and CDR3 sequences used genomic DNA as template. TCRdb used MiXCR to reprocess the reads, holding one entry per CDR3 protein. The sample has 120,000 or so distinct CDR3 sequences; approximately 40% are singletons. Patients who underwent sequencing had shown CD8+CD57+ cell expansion by flow cytometry. Sequencing was carried out using sorted CD4+, CD8+, or CD8+CD57+ T cells (not recorded which) from PBMCs. The receptors were gathered from a human donor with aplastic anemia.

This clonotype has at least ten counts. CDR3 residues: CASSRDRGWTEAFF. CDR3 bases: TGTGCCAGCAGTCGTGACAGGGGTTGGACTGAAGCTTTCTTT. The chain uses TRBV12-3 or TRBV12-4 and TRBJ1-1; 8 bases agree with TRBD1. The CDR3 is 14 amino acids. V shed 5 bases, J shed 5 bases, and the junction held 7 bases outside the gene matches.

This clonotype occurred many times. The rearrangement links TRBV14 to TRBJ2-1; D unresolved. Between the trimmed V and J ends, which lost 3 bases and 13 bases, there was a span of 4 bases. Germline CDR1 reads SGHDN; CDR2 reads FVKESK. The CDR3 sequence is 9 residues long. This CDR3 is CASSHTQFF. CDR3 nucleotide sequence: TGTGCCAGCAGCCATACCCAGTTCTTC.

This clonotype has just a few counts. The DNA is left out, because the CDR3 cannot be placed on it with certainty; the CDR3 is given as TCRdb lists it. The gene calls are TRBV29-1 and TRBJ1-2; TRBD1 was called by the table and not checked on the DNA. CDR1 is SQVTM and CDR2 is ANQGSEA in the germline V gene. The CDR3 length is 15 residues, termini included. The CDR3 sequence: CSAGGQVVANYGCTF.

Ten or more counts support this clonotype. The V gene is TRBV5-1, the J gene TRBJ1-4, with unresolved D. The germline V gene encodes CDR1 SGHRS and CDR2 YFSETQ. CDR3 length: 14 amino acids. Trimming removed 0 bases at V and 1 base at J, with 4 bases between. DNA for the CDR3: TGCGCCAGCAGCTTGGGGGAAACTAATGAAAAACTGTTTTTT. It translates to CASSLGETNEKLFF. Together with reference TRBV5-1 and TRBJ1-4, the CDR3 gives the full variable domain: KAGVTQTPRYLIKTRGQQVTLSCSPISGHRSVSWYQQTPGQGLQFLFEYFSETQRNKGNFPGRFSGRQFSNSRSEMNVSTLELGDSALYLCASSLGETNEKLFFGSGTQLSVL.

This clonotype was found many times. This rearrangement joins TRBV19 to TRBJ1-1; TRBD1 aligns across 9 bases. This CDR3 region has 16 residues. The J segment lost 2 bases and the V segment lost 4 bases, leaving 8 bases of the junction unmatched. In germline, CDR1 is LNHDA, CDR2 SQIVND (reference sequence). CDR3 in DNA: TGTGCCAGTAGTACCGGGACAGGGAGGTCAAACACTGAAGCTTTCTTT. Residues: CASSTGTGRSNTEAFF.

The chain combines TRBV6-1 with TRBJ1-6; D gene unclear. CDR1 is MNHNS and CDR2 is SASEGT in the germline V gene. The CDR3 extends over 14 amino acids. Deletions cut 3 bases from V and 6 bases from J, with 9 bases between. The CDR3 DNA reads as TGTGCCAGCAGTGAGGATGAGAGTAATTCACCCCTCCACTTT. Its protein is CASSEDESNSPLHF.

In the case of this clonotype: This clone may be a read error of a much larger clone one base away. Here the CDR3 omits its conserved ending phenylalanine or tryptophan, so a read error is the likely source. V usage is TRBV6-1 and J usage is TRBJ1-5, with 12 bases identical to TRBD1. Germline loops: CDR1 MNHNS, CDR2 SASEGT. CDR3 length: 17 residues. V lost 4 bases, J lost 7 bases, and 11 bases stayed unmatched. CDR3 amino acids: CASSVAWGQGAEQPQHS. DNA of the CDR3: TGTGCCAGCAGTGTCGCGTGGGGACAGGGGGCCGAGCAGCCCCAGCATTCT.

CDR3 loop: CASSTGGTYNEQFF. Written as DNA, the CDR3 is TGTGCCAGCAGCACCGGGGGGACCTACAATGAGCAGTTCTTC. The chain links TRBV9 to TRBJ2-1, with 7 bases that match TRBD2. The CDR3 sequence is 14 residues long. V dropped 4 bases and J dropped 2; count of bases not matched to a gene: 3. CDR1 SGDLS and CDR2 YYNGEE come from the germline V gene.

This chain uses TRBV6-1 with TRBJ1-1; TRBD1 matches at 9 bases. The CDR3 length is 13 residues. V shed 8 bases and J 4 bases; nucleotides not matched to a gene: 5. Germline V gene data show CDR1 as MNHNS and CDR2 as SASEGT. CDR3 region: CASAGTGLTEAFF. The CDR3 DNA sequence: TGTGCCAGCGCCGGGACAGGGCTCACTGAAGCTTTCTTT.

This clonotype was seen at least ten times. The chain has TRBV19 and TRBJ1-1; 7 nucleotides match TRBD1. Looked up from germline, CDR1 is LNHDA and CDR2 is SQIVND (reference sequence). The CDR3 spans 14 residues. V shed 10 bases and J 1 base; nucleotides not matched to a gene: 9. In nucleotides, the CDR3 is TGTGCCACCGGGGGACAGACTAAGAACACTGAAGCTTTCTTT. Protein product: CATGGQTKNTEAFF.

The V and J genes are TRBV20-1 and TRBJ1-2, with TRBD1 identical over 8 bases. J was trimmed by 4 bases and V by 5 bases; bases with no gene match: 6. There are 13 residues in the CDR3. Per germline, CDR1 DFQATT and CDR2 SNEGSKA (reference sequence). The CDR3 is CSAETGAGYGYTF. For the CDR3, the DNA is TGCAGTGCTGAGACAGGGGCGGGCTATGGCTACACCTTC.

The CDR3: CASSPQGRIFYEQYF. The CDR3 DNA is TGTGCCAGCTCACCTCAGGGACGGATATTCTACGAGCAGTACTTC. V and J are TRBV18 and TRBJ2-7; D may correspond to TRBD1 or TRBD2 (5 bases each). CDR1 is KGHSH and CDR2 is LQKENI in the germline V gene. The CDR3 contains 15 residues. Trimming cost V 3 bases and J 3 bases, with 15 bases left between them.

This clonotype showed up many times. This rearrangement joins TRBV5-1 to TRBJ2-3, with a possible D match to TRBD2 (7 bases). CDR1 and CDR2 (germline): SGHRS, YFSETQ. The CDR3 has 15 residues. Trimming removed 4 bases from V and 3 bases from J, with 15 bases in between. CDR3 loop: CASSTGGGRTDTQYF. In DNA, the CDR3 is TGCGCCAGCAGCACTGGGGGGGGGCGAACAGATACGCAGTATTTT.

To note about this clonotype: The junction shows a germline mismatch at one end, possibly a read error. The rearrangement uses TRBV7-6 and TRBJ2-7; weak D call: TRBD1 (6 bases). Germline CDR1 SGHVS, CDR2 FNYEAQ. The CDR3 loop spans 15 amino acids. For the CDR3, the DNA is TGTGTCAGCAGCTTAGGGGACACCAGCTCCTACGAGCAGTACTTC. Protein product: CVSSLGDTSSYEQYF.

There are many counts of this clonotype. This chain links TRBV6-5 with TRBJ1-2, with 11 positions matching TRBD1. The length of the CDR3 is 14 residues. Germline trimming cut 4 bases from V and 4 bases from J; bases unmatched to any gene: 2. Germline V CDR1 and CDR2: MNHEY, SVGAGI. The DNA of the CDR3 is TGTGCCAGCAGTTTGGACAGGGGGCTCTATGGCTACACCTTC. Protein product: CASSLDRGLYGYTF.

This clonotype was picked up many times. The chain uses TRBV18 and TRBJ1-6; D is possibly TRBD1 (5 bases). V lost 2 bases and J 13 bases, leaving 15 bases between the germline ends. The CDR3 is 14 amino acids. Germline V CDR1 and CDR2: KGHSH, LQKENI. CDR3 sequence: CASSPGHPTAPLHF. CDR3 DNA: TGTGCCAGCTCACCAGGACACCCTACGGCGCCCCTCCACTTT.

V and J are TRBV19 and TRBJ1-4; D not certain. Looked up from germline, CDR1 is LNHDA and CDR2 is SQIVND (reference sequence). V was clipped by 1 base and J by 7 bases, with 13 bases between them. CDR3 size: 15 residues. CDR3 coding DNA: TGTGCCAGTAGTATAGGTGGAGGGTTCGGTGAAAAACTGTTTTTT. It codes for CASSIGGGFGEKLFF.

Ten or more counts support this clonotype. V is TRBV6-6 and J is TRBJ1-2; D is unclear. The CDR3 is made up of 14 amino acids. Germline assignment: CDR1 MNHNY and CDR2 SVGAGI (reference sequence). V was pared by 0 bases and J by 0 bases, with 5 bases between. The DNA of the CDR3 is TGTGCCAGCAGTTACTCGAGTTCTAACTATGGCTACACCTTC. This codes for CASSYSSSNYGYTF.

This clonotype was counted many times. The chain carries TRBV9 and TRBJ1-1, with TRBD1 matching over 8 bases. CDR3 size: 13 residues. Losses at the gene ends were 3 bases for V and 5 bases for J; bases not matched to a gene: 3. Per germline, CDR1 SGDLS and CDR2 YYNGEE. The CDR3 DNA sequence: TGTGCCAGCAGCGCAGGGGGCTCTACTGAAGCTTTCTTT. Translating it yields CASSAGGSTEAFF. Looking up the rest from reference TRBV9 and TRBJ1-1 gives the full variable domain: DSGVTQTPKHLITATGQRVTLRCSPRSGDLSVYWYQQSLDQGLQFLIQYYNGEERAKGNILERFSAQQFPDLHSELNLSSLELGDSALYFCASSAGGSTEAFFGQGTRLTVV.

The chain combines TRBV7-2 with TRBJ1-5; D might be TRBD1 (5 bases). Per the germline V gene, CDR1 is SGHTA and CDR2 is FQGNSA. Trimming took 5 bases from V and 7 from J, leaving 6 bases between them. This CDR3 region has 11 residues. The CDR3 coding sequence is TGTGCCAGCAGCCCAGGGCAGCCCCAGCATTTT. Protein: CASSPGQPQHF.

About this clonotype itself: Here the CDR3 omits its conserved ending phenylalanine or tryptophan, so a read error is the likely source. In nucleotides, the CDR3 is TGCAGTGCCAACTCGGGGCTATATGGCTACACCATC. Translation gives CSANSGLYGYTI. This chain connects TRBV20-1 to TRBJ1-2; D might be TRBD1 (5 bases). V was trimmed by 6 bases and J by 5 bases, leaving 13 bases between them. Germline V gene data show CDR1 as DFQATT and CDR2 as SNEGSKA (reference sequence). The CDR3 spans 12 residues.